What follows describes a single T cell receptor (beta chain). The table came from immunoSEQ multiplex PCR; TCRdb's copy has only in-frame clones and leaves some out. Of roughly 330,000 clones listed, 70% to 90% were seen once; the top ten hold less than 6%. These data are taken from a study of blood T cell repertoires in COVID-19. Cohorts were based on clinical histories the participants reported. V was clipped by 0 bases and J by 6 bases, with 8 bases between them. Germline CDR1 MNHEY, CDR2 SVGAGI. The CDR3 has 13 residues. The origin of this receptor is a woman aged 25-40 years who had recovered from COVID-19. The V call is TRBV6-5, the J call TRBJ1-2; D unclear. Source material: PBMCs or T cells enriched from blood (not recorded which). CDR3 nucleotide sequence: TGTGCCAGCAGTTACTCGACTAGGCATGGCTACACCTTC. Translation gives CASSYSTRHGYTF.